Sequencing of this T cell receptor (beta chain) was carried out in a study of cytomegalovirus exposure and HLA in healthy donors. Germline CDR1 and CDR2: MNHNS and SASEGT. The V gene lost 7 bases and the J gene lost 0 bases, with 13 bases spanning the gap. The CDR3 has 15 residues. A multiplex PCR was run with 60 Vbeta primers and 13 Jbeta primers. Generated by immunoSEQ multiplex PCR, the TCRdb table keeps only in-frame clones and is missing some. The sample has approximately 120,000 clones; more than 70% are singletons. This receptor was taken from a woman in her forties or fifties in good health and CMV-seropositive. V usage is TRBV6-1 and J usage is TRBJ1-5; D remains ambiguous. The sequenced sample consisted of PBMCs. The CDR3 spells CASKPDINSNQPQHF. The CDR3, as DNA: TGTGCCAGCAAGCCCGATATCAATAGCAATCAGCCCCAGCATTTT.